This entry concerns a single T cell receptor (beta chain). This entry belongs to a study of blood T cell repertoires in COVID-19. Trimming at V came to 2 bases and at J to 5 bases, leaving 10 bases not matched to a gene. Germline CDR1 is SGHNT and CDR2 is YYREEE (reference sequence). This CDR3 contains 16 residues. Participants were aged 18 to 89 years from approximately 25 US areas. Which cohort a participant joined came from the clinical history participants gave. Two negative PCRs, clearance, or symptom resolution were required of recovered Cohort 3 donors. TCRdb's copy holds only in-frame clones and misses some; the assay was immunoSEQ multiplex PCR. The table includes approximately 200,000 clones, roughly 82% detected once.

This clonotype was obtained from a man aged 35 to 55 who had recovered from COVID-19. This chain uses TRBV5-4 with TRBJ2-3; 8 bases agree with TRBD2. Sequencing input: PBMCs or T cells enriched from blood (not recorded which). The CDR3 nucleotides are TGTGCCAGCAGCTTCGGAGGCGGGGGGCGCAGAGATACGCAGTATTTT. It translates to CASSFGGGGRRDTQYF.